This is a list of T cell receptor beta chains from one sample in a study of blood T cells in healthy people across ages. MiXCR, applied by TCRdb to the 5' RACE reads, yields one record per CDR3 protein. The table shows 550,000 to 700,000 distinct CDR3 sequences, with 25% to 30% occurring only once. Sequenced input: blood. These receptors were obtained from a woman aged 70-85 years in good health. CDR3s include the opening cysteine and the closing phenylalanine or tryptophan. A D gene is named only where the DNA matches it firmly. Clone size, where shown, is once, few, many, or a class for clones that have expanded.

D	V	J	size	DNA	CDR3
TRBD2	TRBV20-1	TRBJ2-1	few	TGCAGTGCTTGGGCTAGCGGTGAAGATGAGCAGTTCTTC	CSAWASGEDEQFF
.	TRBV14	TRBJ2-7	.	TGTGCCAGCAGCCAAGTTTTGGTGGACGGTTCCTACGAGCAGTACTTC	CASSQVLVDGSYEQYF
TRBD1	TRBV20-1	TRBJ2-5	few	TGCAGTGCTAGTCGCGGACAGGTACAAGAGACCCAGTACTTC	CSASRGQVQETQYF
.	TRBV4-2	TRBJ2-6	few	TGTGCCAGCAGCCAAGGTCTACTGGGAAGCTCTGGGGCCAACGTCCTGACTTTC	CASSQGLLGSSGANVLTF
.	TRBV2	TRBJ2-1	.	TGTGCCAGCAGTGATGGGGGGATGGGTGTTGGGGAGCAGTTCTTC	CASSDGGMGVGEQFF
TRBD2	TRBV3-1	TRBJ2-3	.	TGTGCCAGCAGCCACCGGGACTTGGGGGGGACAGATACGCAGTATTTT	CASSHRDLGGTDTQYF
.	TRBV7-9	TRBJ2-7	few	TGTGCCAGCAGCTTCTCTGGGGGGACGGACGAGCAGTACTTC	CASSFSGGTDEQYF
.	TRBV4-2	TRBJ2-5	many	TGTGCCAGCAGCCAAGTAGGCGATGATGAGACCCAGTACTTC	CASSQVGDDETQYF
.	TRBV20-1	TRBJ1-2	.	TGCAGTGCGACTCAGGGGCATGGCTATGGCTACACCTTC	CSATQGHGYGYTF
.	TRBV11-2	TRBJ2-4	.	TGTGCCAGCAGCTTAGAAGGGGGACAGTCGAAACTAGCCAAAAACATTCAGCACTTC	CASSLEGGQSKLAKNIQHF
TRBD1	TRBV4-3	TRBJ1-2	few	TGCGCCAGCAGCCGCGACAGGGTTGTCTATGGCTACACCTTC	CASSRDRVVYGYTF
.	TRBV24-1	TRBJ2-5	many	TGTGCCACCACCCCTGGGGGGTACGAGACCCAGTACTTC	CATTPGGYETQYF
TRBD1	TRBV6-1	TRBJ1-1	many	TGTGCCAGCAAGAACAGGGGAGATACTGAAGCTTTCTTT	CASKNRGDTEAFF
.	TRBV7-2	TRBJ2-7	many	TGTGCCAGCAGCTTAAGCCCGGGGAGCTCCTACGAGCAGTACTTC	CASSLSPGSSYEQYF
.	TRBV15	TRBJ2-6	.	TGTGCCACCAGCAAGGACAGAGTTGCGTTCGGGGCCAACGTCCTGACTTTC	CATSKDRVAFGANVLTF
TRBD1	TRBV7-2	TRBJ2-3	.	TGTGCCAGCAGCTTTTTAGGGGGCACAGATACGCAGTGTTTT	CASSFLGGTDTQCF
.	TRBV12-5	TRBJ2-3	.	TGTGCTAGTGGTCCCAGGAGCAAAGATACGCAGTATTTT	CASGPRSKDTQYF
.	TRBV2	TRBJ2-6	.	TGTGCCAGCAGTGCCTTCTCTGGGGCCAACGTCCTGACTTTC	CASSAFSGANVLTF
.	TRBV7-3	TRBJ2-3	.	TGTGCCAGCAGCTTAGCGGGTCGTACAAATACGCAGTATTTT	CASSLAGRTNTQYF
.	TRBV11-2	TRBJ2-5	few	TGTGCCAGCAGCTCATCCCACGGACAAGGAGAGACCCAGTACTTC	CASSSSHGQGETQYF
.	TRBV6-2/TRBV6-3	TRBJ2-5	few	TGTGCCAGCAGGGGGGGCAAGGAGACCCAGTACTTC	CASRGGKETQYF
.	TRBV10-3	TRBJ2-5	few	TGTGCCATCAGTGACTCGGAGGGGGAGACCCAGTACTTC	CAISDSEGETQYF
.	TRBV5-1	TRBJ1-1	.	TGCGCCAGCAGCTTGCCCAAGAACACTGAAGCTTTCTTT	CASSLPKNTEAFF
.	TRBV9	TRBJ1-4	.	TGTGCCAGCAGCGCCGCCGGCGTTGAAAAACTGTTTTTT	CASSAAGVEKLFF
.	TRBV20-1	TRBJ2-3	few	TGCAGTGCTCCCCTCTCCACAGATACGCAGTATTTT	CSAPLSTDTQYF
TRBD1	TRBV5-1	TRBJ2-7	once	TGCGCCGGCAGCTCTGTGGCCGGGACAGGGGGCGCCGAGCAGTACTTC	CAGSSVAGTGGAEQYF
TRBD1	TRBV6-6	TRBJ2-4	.	TGTGCCAGCAGGCGACAGGGGTTCATTCAGTACTTC	CASRRQGFIQYF
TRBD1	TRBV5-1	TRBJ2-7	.	TGCGCCAGCAGCTTACCCGGACAGGGCTACGAGCAGTACTTC	CASSLPGQGYEQYF
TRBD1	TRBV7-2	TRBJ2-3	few	TGTGCCAGCAGCTTAGCGCCGGGACAGGGCACAGATACGCAGTATTTT	CASSLAPGQGTDTQYF
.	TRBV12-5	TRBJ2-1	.	TGTGCTAGTGGTTTGGTCCCGTTCTTC	CASGLVPFF
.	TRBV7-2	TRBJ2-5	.	TGTGCCAGCGGCGTAAACGCACAGGGTATCCAAGAGACCCAGTACTTC	CASGVNAQGIQETQYF
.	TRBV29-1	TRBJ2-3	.	TGCAGCGTTTCTCAGTCTAGCGCAGATACGCAGTATTTT	CSVSQSSADTQYF
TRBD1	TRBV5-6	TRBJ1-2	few	TGTGCCAGCAGCTATGGGACAGGGGGGAACTATGGCTACACCTTC	CASSYGTGGNYGYTF